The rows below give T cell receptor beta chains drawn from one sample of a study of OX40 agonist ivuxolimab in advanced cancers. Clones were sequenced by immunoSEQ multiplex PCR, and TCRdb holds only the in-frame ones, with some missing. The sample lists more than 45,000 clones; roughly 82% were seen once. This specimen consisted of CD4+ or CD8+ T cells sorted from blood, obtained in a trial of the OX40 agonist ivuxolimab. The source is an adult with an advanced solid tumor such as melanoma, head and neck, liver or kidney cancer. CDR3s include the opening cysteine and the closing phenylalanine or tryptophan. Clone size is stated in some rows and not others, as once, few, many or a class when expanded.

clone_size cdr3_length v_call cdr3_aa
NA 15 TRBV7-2 CASSPKRGDQETQYF
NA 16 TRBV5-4 CASSLDGRAAKNIQYF
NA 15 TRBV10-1 CASSDSEGPTYEQYF
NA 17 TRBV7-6 CASSPSTAGSGANVLTF
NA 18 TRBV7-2 CASSLASSGRAGSYEQYF
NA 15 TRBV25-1 CASSGGRGPYNEQFF
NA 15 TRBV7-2 CASATSGRLTGELFF
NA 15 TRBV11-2 CASSSSWVSTYEQYF
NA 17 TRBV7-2 CASSLAGLAGFSNEQFF
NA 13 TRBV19 CASTPGFNYGYTF
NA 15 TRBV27 CASSLSTGGNQPQHF
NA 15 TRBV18 CASSPNRQDETEAFF
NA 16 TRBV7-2 CASSPRVTQIGDTQYF
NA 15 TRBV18 CASSPVGTYSGELFF
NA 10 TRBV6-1 CASSDGEQYF
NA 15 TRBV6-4 CASRAGTGGKDTQYF
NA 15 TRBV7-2 CASSFQQGANSPLHF
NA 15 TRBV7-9 CASSSRTDPYYEQYF
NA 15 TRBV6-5 CASSMGRGGSTEAFF
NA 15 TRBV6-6 CASSYSRTSSYEQYF
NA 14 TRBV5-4 CASSLQGRGDGAFF
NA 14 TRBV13 CASSSRWGAYEQYF
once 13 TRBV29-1 CSVAHLAKNIQYF
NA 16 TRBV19 CASSPGRPPSTGELFF
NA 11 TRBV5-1 CASSILDTQYF
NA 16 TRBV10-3 CASSLTGTGSSYEQYF
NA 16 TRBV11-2 CASSRWERQGNEKLFF
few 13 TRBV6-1 CASSLGGGTEAFF
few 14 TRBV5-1 CASSLAVDAEKLFF
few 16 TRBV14 CASSPLTSLSTDTQYF
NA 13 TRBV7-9 CASTRTEYEKLFF
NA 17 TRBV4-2 CASSPLRGGKSSYEQYF
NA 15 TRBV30 CAWTGTGFGNTEAFF
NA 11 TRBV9 CASRLDYGYTF
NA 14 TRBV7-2 CASSSLNPLDTQYF
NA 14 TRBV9 CASNRAGTSYEQYF
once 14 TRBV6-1 CASSERYTYETQYF
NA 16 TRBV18 CASSPVGSAGANVLTF
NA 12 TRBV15 CATSRTGTEQFF
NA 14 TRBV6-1 CASSDWDRNYGYTF
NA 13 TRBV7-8 CASSNRVLYGYTF
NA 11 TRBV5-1 CASSWGVELFF
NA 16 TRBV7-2 CASSPPQRQGNTEAFF
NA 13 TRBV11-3 CASSNRREGEQFF
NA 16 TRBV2 CASSLRGTDSGNTIYF
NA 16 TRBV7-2 CASSLRSGTGSYEQYF
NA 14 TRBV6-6 CASSYTGAKYEQYF
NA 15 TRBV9 CASSVGADSGNTIYF
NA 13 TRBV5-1 CASSFGQDNEQFF
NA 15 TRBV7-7 CASSLRGGVADTQYF
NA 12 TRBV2 CASSATGLGYTF
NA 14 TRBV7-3 CASSSGTGSTEAFF
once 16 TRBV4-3 CASSLSPLTDYYGYTF
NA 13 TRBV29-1 CSVGLTGPYEQYF
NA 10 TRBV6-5 CATQAGELFF